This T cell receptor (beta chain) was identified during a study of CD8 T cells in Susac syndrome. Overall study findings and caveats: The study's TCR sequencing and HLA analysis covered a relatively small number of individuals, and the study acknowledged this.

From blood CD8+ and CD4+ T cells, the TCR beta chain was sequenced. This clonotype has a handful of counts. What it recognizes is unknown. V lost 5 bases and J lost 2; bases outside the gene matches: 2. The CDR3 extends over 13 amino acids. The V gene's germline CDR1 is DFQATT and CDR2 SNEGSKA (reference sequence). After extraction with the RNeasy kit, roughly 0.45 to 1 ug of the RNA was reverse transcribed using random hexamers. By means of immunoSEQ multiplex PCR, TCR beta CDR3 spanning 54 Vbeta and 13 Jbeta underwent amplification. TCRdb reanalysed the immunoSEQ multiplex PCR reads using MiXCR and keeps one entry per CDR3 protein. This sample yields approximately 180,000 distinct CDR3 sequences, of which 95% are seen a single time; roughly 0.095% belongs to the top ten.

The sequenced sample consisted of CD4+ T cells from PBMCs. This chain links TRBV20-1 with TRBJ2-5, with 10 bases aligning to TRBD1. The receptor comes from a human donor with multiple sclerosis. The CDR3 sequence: CSAPDRGQETQYF. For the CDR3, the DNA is TGCAGTGCTCCGGACAGGGGGCAAGAGACCCAGTACTTC.